The 5 T cell receptor beta chains below were found in one sample sequenced in a study of PD-L1 blockade in urothelial cancer. TCRdb's copy holds only in-frame clones and misses some; the assay was immunoSEQ multiplex PCR. The profile covers roughly 110,000 clones, with around 93% appearing a single time and under 5% taken by the ten largest. Time point in this sample: peripheral blood 6 weeks after treatment start. Sequencing was performed on PBMCs, taken around atezolizumab (anti-PD-L1) treatment. The receptors originated from a man between 60 and 75 years old with urothelial cancer.

The chain carries TRBV4-2 and TRBJ2-7; 9 bases align to TRBD1. Germline CDR1 and CDR2: LGHNA and YNFKEQ. CDR3 length: 15 residues. After removal of 0 bases from V and 2 bases from J, the junction contained 2 bases not matched to a gene. The CDR3: CASSQEGQGPYEQYF. The CDR3 nucleotides are TGTGCCAGCAGCCAAGAGGGACAGGGTCCCTACGAGCAGTACTTC.

The rearrangement uses TRBV28 and TRBJ1-2; possible D gene TRBD1, 5 bases. Germline CDR1 reads MDHEN; CDR2 reads SYDVKM. Trimming cost V 3 bases and J 4 bases, with 12 bases left between them. This CDR3 comprises 14 residues. The CDR3 DNA reads as TGTGCCAGCAGTTTTGGGGGGGGAGCCTATGGCTACACCTTC. Encoded protein: CASSFGGGAYGYTF.

This clone showed up just a few times. The identical CDR3 is also encoded by other nucleotide sequences in the sample. This rearrangement joins TRBV28 to TRBJ2-4, with 7 bases aligning to TRBD2. From germline, CDR1 is MDHEN and CDR2 SYDVKM. With 5 bases clipped from V and 1 base from J, the junction kept 5 bases outside the gene matches. This CDR3 has 15 residues. CDR3 protein: CASSPPGGAKNIQYF. The CDR3 bases are TGTGCCAGCAGTCCGCCGGGGGGTGCCAAAAACATTCAGTACTTC.

This clone has a single count. V gene TRBV4-1 combines with J gene TRBJ2-1; the D gene is possibly TRBD2 (6 bases). From germline, CDR1 is MGHRA and CDR2 YSYEKL. V was shortened by 1 base and J by 4 bases, with 17 bases between the two germline ends. This CDR3 comprises 17 residues. CDR3 residues: CASSQGGSGAGYNEQFF. As DNA, the CDR3 is TGCGCCAGCAGCCAAGGGGGGTCCGGGGCGGGGTACAATGAGCAGTTCTTC.

The rearrangement joins TRBV7-3 to TRBJ2-3; D perhaps matches TRBD2 (6 bases). The CDR3 loop spans 13 amino acids. The V end was cut by 8 bases, the J end by 2 bases, with 11 bases between. Germline assignment: CDR1 SGHTA and CDR2 FQGTGA. The CDR3 region has the DNA TGTGCCAGCGCAGGGACTGTCACAGATACGCAGTATTTT. It specifies CASAGTVTDTQYF.